Below, 24 T cell receptor beta chains from the same sample are listed, as sequenced in a study of CD8+CD57+ T cells in acquired aplastic anemia. For CDR3 and TCR beta VDJ profiling, genomic DNA was the template used. TCRdb used MiXCR to reprocess the reads, holding one entry per CDR3 protein. The sample lists 200,000 to 300,000 distinct CDR3 sequences; more than 40% were seen once. All sequencing subjects had displayed CD8+CD57+ cell expansion on flow cytometry. The sequencing input was sorted CD4+, CD8+, or CD8+CD57+ T cells (not recorded which) from PBMCs. The receptors originated from a human donor with aplastic anemia.

In this sample, this clonotype turned up many times. The CDR3 region has the DNA TGTGCCAGCACCACTGACAGACTTTTCTACGAGCAGTACTTC. Translating it yields CASTTDRLFYEQYF. This chain connects TRBV12-3 or TRBV12-4 to TRBJ2-7; D possibly corresponds to TRBD1 (5 bases). This CDR3 region has 14 residues. Trimming shortened V by 7 bases and J by 3 bases, and 16 bases separated the two germline ends.

This clonotype was observed a handful of times. The chain carries TRBV20-1 and TRBJ1-2, with D uncertain. This CDR3 is built from 12 residues. Germline assignment: CDR1 DFQATT and CDR2 SNEGSKA (reference sequence). Trimming took off 2 bases at V and 7 bases at J, with 11 bases between the two ends. The DNA of the CDR3 is TGCAGTGCTAGACCGGGAAATTTTGGCTACACCTTC. It yields the protein CSARPGNFGYTF.

Note on this clonotype: A much larger clone differs from this one at a single base, so this may be a read error. The chain combines TRBV6-5 with TRBJ2-3; tentative D call: TRBD1 (5 bases). Germline CDR1 reads MNHEY; CDR2 reads SVGAGI. The CDR3 contains 15 residues. The CDR3 DNA reads as TGTGCCGGCAGTTATGGTAGGGGTCGCACAGATACGCAGTATTTT. Amino acid sequence: CAGSYGRGRTDTQYF.

The chain has TRBV11-2 and TRBJ2-1; D may be TRBD2 (6 bases). Trimming took off 8 bases at V and 0 bases at J, with 14 bases between the two ends. This CDR3 contains 15 residues. Per germline, CDR1 SGHAT and CDR2 FQNNGV. CDR3 loop: CASGGVWGSYNEQFF. The DNA for the CDR3 is TGTGCCAGCGGCGGGGTGTGGGGCTCCTACAATGAGCAGTTCTTC.

This clonotype appeared a few times. J is TRBJ2-1 and V is TRBV29-1; 7 nucleotides line up with TRBD2. Germline assignment: CDR1 SQVTM and CDR2 ANQGSEA. The V gene end was trimmed by 0 bases and the J gene end by 2 bases; junction bases not matched to a gene: 7. This CDR3 is 16 amino acids long. The CDR3 protein is CSVEEVSGTTYNEQFF. The CDR3 DNA sequence: TGCAGCGTTGAAGAGGTCAGCGGGACCACCTACAATGAGCAGTTCTTC.

This clonotype has at least ten counts. The chain recombines TRBV7-3 with TRBJ1-1, with D possibly being TRBD1 (5 bases). Per the germline V gene, CDR1 is SGHTA and CDR2 is FQGTGA. The CDR3 totals 13 residues. Trimming removed 2 bases at V and 3 bases at J, with 7 bases between. The CDR3 DNA follows: TGTGCCAGCAGCTTACTAGGGGACACTGAAGCTTTCTTT. Residues: CASSLLGDTEAFF.

This clonotype came up many times. V gene TRBV7-8 combines with J gene TRBJ2-7, with D possibly called TRBD1 or TRBD2 (5 bases each). In germline, CDR1 is SGHVS, CDR2 FQNEAQ. The CDR3 covers 14 residues. With 2 bases removed from V and 3 bases from J, the gap between germline ends came to 11 bases. CDR3 residues: CASSLWGRVYEQYF. The CDR3 DNA sequence: TGTGCCAGCAGCTTATGGGGACGAGTCTACGAGCAGTACTTC.

The chain recombines TRBV9 with TRBJ2-3; TRBD2 agrees at 12 bases. Per the germline V gene, CDR1 is SGDLS and CDR2 is YYNGEE. This CDR3 comprises 15 residues. The junction had 5 bases not matched to a gene; V was cut back by 5 bases and J by 4 bases. The CDR3 region is CASSTSGGTPDTQYF. DNA of the CDR3: TGTGCCAGCAGTACTAGCGGGGGGACTCCAGATACGCAGTATTTT.

This clonotype was observed many times. The chain links TRBV5-1 to TRBJ1-4; 11 bases line up with TRBD1. Trimming cost V 1 base and J 8 bases; bases outside gene matches: 4. The CDR3 totals 15 residues. Germline V gene data show CDR1 as SGHRS and CDR2 as YFSETQ. The CDR3 region is CASSLRTGGREKLFF. The CDR3 DNA sequence: TGCGCCAGCAGCTTGAGGACAGGGGGCAGAGAAAAACTGTTTTTT. The whole variable domain, remainder taken from reference TRBV5-1 and TRBJ1-4, is KAGVTQTPRYLIKTRGQQVTLSCSPISGHRSVSWYQQTPGQGLQFLFEYFSETQRNKGNFPGRFSGRQFSNSRSEMNVSTLELGDSALYLCASSLRTGGREKLFFGSGTQLSVL.

This sequence joins TRBV5-8 and TRBJ1-5; D gene uncertain. The germline V and J ends were trimmed by 6 bases and 2 bases, with 9 bases remaining between them. Germline V lookup: CDR1 SGHTS, CDR2 YDEGEE. The CDR3 loop spans 13 amino acids. CDR3 residues: CASTSGGNQPQHF. The CDR3 region has the DNA TGTGCCAGCACTTCCGGTGGCAATCAGCCCCAGCATTTT.

The V gene is TRBV24-1, the J gene TRBJ1-2; D perhaps matches TRBD1 (6 bases). Trimming took off 0 bases at V and 3 bases at J, with 10 bases between the two ends. Germline CDR1 KGHDR, CDR2 SFDVKD. The CDR3 has 15 amino acids. CDR3 region: CATSDLGRGDYGYTF. The CDR3 coding sequence is TGTGCCACCAGTGATTTGGGCAGGGGTGACTATGGCTACACCTTC.

Comment on this clonotype: The final CDR3 position lacks the conserved phenylalanine or tryptophan, pointing to a likely read error. This chain links TRBV20-1 with TRBJ1-1; possible D gene TRBD1, 6 bases. Deletions cut 3 bases from V and 3 bases from J, with 17 bases between. This CDR3 spans 15 amino acids. Germline CDR1 and CDR2: DFQATT and SNEGSKA (reference sequence). The CDR3 loop reads CSASSQGHRDTEAFL. CDR3 DNA: TGCAGTGCTAGTTCGCAGGGGCATCGGGACACTGAAGCTTTCCTT.

The chain combines TRBV2 with TRBJ2-5, with 8 bases lining up with TRBD1. From germline, CDR1 is SNHLY and CDR2 FYNNEI. CDR3 size: 16 residues. The V segment lost 5 bases and the J segment 1 base; nucleotides outside the gene matches: 9. CDR3 sequence reads: CASSHRDRPIQETQYF. The CDR3 DNA reads as TGTGCCAGCAGTCACCGGGACAGGCCTATCCAAGAGACCCAGTACTTC.

The sample holds many counts of this clonotype. V is TRBV20-1 and J is TRBJ2-7; 9 bases agree with TRBD2. Trimming cost V 5 bases and J 2 bases; bases outside gene matches: 7. This CDR3 region has 14 residues. The germline CDR1 and CDR2 sequences are DFQATT and SNEGSKA (reference sequence). CDR3 region: CSAWIAGDPYEQYF. In DNA, the CDR3 is TGCAGTGCTTGGATAGCGGGGGACCCCTACGAGCAGTACTTC.

With regard to this clonotype: Germline and junction disagree at one end, which may indicate a read error. V gene TRBV15 combines with J gene TRBJ1-3; 7 bases are shared with TRBD1. The germline V gene has CDR1 LNHNV and CDR2 YYDKDF (reference sequence). This CDR3 spans 15 amino acids. Here the CDR3 DNA reads TGTGCCACTAGCATCGGGACAGACACTGAAAACACCATATATTTT. Its protein product is CATSIGTDTENTIYF.

This rearrangement joins TRBV7-6 to TRBJ2-7, with D possibly matching TRBD1 (6 bases). The germline V and J ends were trimmed by 2 bases and 6 bases, with 14 bases remaining between them. In germline, CDR1 is SGHVS, CDR2 FNYEAQ. CDR3 length: 14 residues. The CDR3, as DNA: TGTGCCAGCAGCTTAACGGACAGTTTAGGCGAGCAGTACTTC. The encoded protein is CASSLTDSLGEQYF.

This clonotype was observed at least ten times. The genes are TRBV6-4 and TRBJ2-1, with unresolved D. The CDR3 contains 14 residues. From germline, CDR1 is MRHNA and CDR2 SNTAGT. Trimming cost V 5 bases and J 7 bases, with 15 bases left between them. The CDR3 DNA reads TGTGCCAGCAGTCCCGAAGGACCCACTAATGAGCAGTTCTTC. Its protein product is CASSPEGPTNEQFF.

The CDR3 region has the DNA TGTGCCAGCGCCGAAGGGACGGGCTCACCCCTCCACTTT. Translating it yields CASAEGTGSPLHF. The gene calls are TRBV7-2 and TRBJ1-6; D is perhaps TRBD1 (5 bases). This CDR3 has 13 amino acids. Trimming stripped 8 bases from V and 10 bases from J, with 15 bases between. Looked up from germline, CDR1 is SGHTA and CDR2 is FQGNSA.

This clonotype was counted ten times or more. The chain uses TRBV9 and TRBJ2-7, with D unresolved. V lost 0 bases, J lost 2 bases, and 6 bases lay in between. CDR1 is SGDLS and CDR2 is YYNGEE in the germline V gene. CDR3 length: 13 amino acids. CDR3 DNA: TGTGCCAGCAGCGTAGATCCAGCCTACGAGCAGTACTTC. Residues: CASSVDPAYEQYF.

The J gene is TRBJ2-7, the V gene TRBV10-3; 7 bases match TRBD2. J lost 2 bases, V lost 6 bases, and 1 base had no gene match. There are 12 residues in the CDR3. The V gene's germline CDR1 is ENHRY and CDR2 SYGVKD. CDR3 amino acids: CAISGLAYEQYF. The CDR3 DNA is TGTGCCATCAGCGGACTAGCCTACGAGCAGTACTTC.

The V call is TRBV19, the J call TRBJ1-2; D unresolved. CDR1 LNHDA and CDR2 SQIVND come from the germline V gene (reference sequence). Trimming left V 2 bases short and J 2 bases short, with 6 bases between. There are 13 residues in the CDR3. The DNA for the CDR3 is TGTGCCAGTAGTATAAGTCGGAACTATGGCTACACCTTC. It specifies CASSISRNYGYTF.

In this sample, this clonotype turned up a few times. It may be a read error: a sequence one base away is much more abundant. The chain joins TRBV9 to TRBJ2-6; 7 bases match TRBD1. The germline CDR1 and CDR2 sequences are SGDLS and YYNGEE. The CDR3 is made up of 19 amino acids. In nucleotides, the CDR3 is TGTGCCAGCAGCGCCCCCCGACAGGGACCGAGCTCTGGGGCCAGCGTCCTGACTTTC. Its protein is CASSAPRQGPSSGASVLTF.

The V and J genes are TRBV5-4 and TRBJ2-2; D unresolved. The CDR3 runs to 15 residues. Trimming left V 0 bases short and J 0 bases short, with 6 bases between. Germline CDR1 and CDR2: SGHNT and YYREEE (reference sequence). CDR3: CASSLDQTNTGELFF. In DNA, the CDR3 is TGTGCCAGCAGCTTGGACCAGACGAACACCGGGGAGCTGTTTTTT. The whole variable domain, remainder taken from reference TRBV5-4 and TRBJ2-2, is ETGVTQSPTHLIKTRGQQVTLRCSSQSGHNTVSWYQQALGQGPQFIFQYYREEENGRGNFPPRFSGLQFPNYSSELNVNALELDDSALYLCASSLDQTNTGELFFGEGSRLTVL.

Many counts were recorded for this clonotype. The chain carries TRBV7-8 and TRBJ1-5; weak D call: TRBD1 (5 bases). The CDR3 consists of 15 residues. Germline V CDR1 and CDR2: SGHVS, FQNEAQ. V was pared by 0 bases and J by 3 bases, with 9 bases between. The CDR3 DNA is TGTGCCAGCAGCTTAGCTCAGGGACCCAATCAGCCCCAGCATTTT. Translated: CASSLAQGPNQPQHF.